A single sample is the source of the 16 T cell receptor beta chains below, sequenced in a study of blood T cell repertoires in COVID-19. Generated by immunoSEQ multiplex PCR, the TCRdb table keeps only in-frame clones and is missing some. This table holds roughly 200,000 clones, less than 85% found once. Sequencing used PBMCs or T cells enriched from blood (not recorded which). Receptor source: a woman aged 55-70 years with acute COVID-19.

This chain joins TRBV18 and TRBJ1-1, with 9 bases identical to TRBD1. Germline CDR1 KGHSH, CDR2 LQKENI. CDR3 length equals 17 residues. Germline trimming cut 2 bases from V and 1 base from J; bases unmatched to any gene: 8. Here the CDR3 reads CASSPGVGQGKNTEAFF. In DNA form, the CDR3 reads TGTGCCAGCTCACCAGGAGTAGGACAGGGGAAGAACACTGAAGCTTTCTTT.

The J gene is TRBJ1-5, the V gene TRBV28; 7 nucleotides line up with TRBD1. The length of the CDR3 is 15 residues. Germline loops: CDR1 MDHEN, CDR2 SYDVKM. V was clipped by 6 bases and J by 3 bases; unmatched bases: 8. This CDR3 is CASSMGQLVNQPQHF. The CDR3 DNA sequence: TGTGCCAGCAGCATGGGACAGCTAGTCAATCAGCCCCAGCATTTT. The full variable domain, its missing parts supplied by reference TRBV28 and TRBJ1-5, is DVKVTQSSRYLVKRTGEKVFLECVQDMDHENMFWYRQDPGLGLRLIYFSYDVKMKEKGDIPEGYSVSREKKERFSLILESASTNQTSMYLCASSMGQLVNQPQHFGDGTRLSIL.

CDR3 nucleotide sequence: TGTGCCAGCAGACGCACGGACAGGGCGTCCTATGGCTACACCTTC. It codes for CASRRTDRASYGYTF. The chain is built from TRBV7-9 and TRBJ1-2, with 8 bases lining up with TRBD1. This CDR3 region has 15 residues. V shed 6 bases and J 4 bases; nucleotides not matched to a gene: 10. Germline assignment: CDR1 SEHNR and CDR2 FQNEAQ (reference sequence).

In this sample, this clone turned up once. The gene calls are TRBV7-9 and TRBJ1-1; 8 bases map to TRBD1. With 3 bases clipped from V and 0 bases from J, the junction kept 3 bases outside the gene matches. Germline V CDR1 and CDR2: SEHNR, FQNEAQ (reference sequence). This CDR3 contains 15 residues. CDR3 sequence (DNA): TGTGCCAGCAGCTTCCCGGACAGGGTGAACACTGAAGCTTTCTTT. Translation gives CASSFPDRVNTEAFF.

This clone was counted only a few times. V is TRBV6-2 or TRBV6-3 and J is TRBJ1-4; 9 nucleotides agree with TRBD1. This CDR3 comprises 15 residues. Unmatched junction bases numbered 5, after V lost 2 bases and J lost 7 bases. CDR1 MNHEY and CDR2 SVGEGT come from the germline V gene. The CDR3 coding sequence is TGTGCCAGCAGTTACCCGACAGGGGGTGTTGAAAAACTGTTTTTT. It codes for CASSYPTGGVEKLFF.

This clone is a singleton in its sample. This chain links TRBV19 with TRBJ1-2, with D hard to call. Germline CDR1 LNHDA, CDR2 SQIVND (reference sequence). This CDR3 comprises 16 residues. V was shortened by 5 bases and J by 2 bases, with 18 bases between the two germline ends. CDR3 residues: CASSFLAGSQNYGYTF. The CDR3 DNA reads TGTGCCAGTAGTTTCCTCGCCGGGTCCCAAAACTATGGCTACACCTTC.

This rearrangement joins TRBV19 to TRBJ1-2; D uncertain. CDR1 and CDR2 (germline): LNHDA, SQIVND (reference sequence). V shed 4 bases and J shed 4 bases, with 7 bases lying between them. The CDR3 contains 12 residues. CDR3: CASSNQFYGYTF. CDR3 bases: TGTGCCAGTAGTAACCAGTTCTATGGCTACACCTTC.

This sequence joins TRBV9 and TRBJ2-2, with 11 bases identical to TRBD2. From germline, CDR1 is SGDLS and CDR2 YYNGEE. The V gene end was trimmed by 5 bases and the J gene end by 3 bases; junction bases not matched to a gene: 3. The CDR3 has 15 residues. The CDR3 nucleotides read TGTGCCAGCAGTCGGACTAGCGGGTACACCGGGGAGCTGTTTTTT. Its translation is CASSRTSGYTGELFF.

This chain connects TRBV19 to TRBJ2-7; the match to TRBD2 covers 10 bases. Trimming cost V 1 base and J 3 bases; bases outside gene matches: 9. This CDR3 region has 17 residues. CDR1 and CDR2 (germline): LNHDA, SQIVND (reference sequence). The CDR3: CASSIGGAGGPDYEQYF. CDR3 DNA sequence: TGTGCCAGTAGTATAGGCGGAGCGGGAGGGCCTGACTACGAGCAGTACTTC.

A single count supports this clone. This rearrangement joins TRBV19 to TRBJ2-3; TRBD2 agrees at 8 bases. The V gene end was trimmed by 3 bases and the J gene end by 3 bases; junction bases not matched to a gene: 8. This CDR3 is built from 16 residues. The germline CDR1 and CDR2 sequences are LNHDA and SQIVND (reference sequence). The CDR3 DNA reads as TGTGCCAGTAGTATTGGAAGCGGGGGTAGGACAGATACGCAGTATTTT. As protein: CASSIGSGGRTDTQYF.

The J gene is TRBJ2-5, the V gene TRBV19, with 11 bases identical to TRBD1. Trimming took 5 bases from V and 5 from J; bases not matched to a gene: 10. The length of the CDR3 is 16 residues. Germline V gene data show CDR1 as LNHDA and CDR2 as SQIVND (reference sequence). This CDR3 is CASSYTGQGARETQYF. CDR3 nucleotide sequence: TGTGCCAGTAGTTATACTGGACAGGGGGCGAGGGAGACCCAGTACTTC.

CDR3 protein: CASSPRLVSGELFF. The CDR3 nucleotides are TGCGCCAGCAGCCCACGACTAGTTTCCGGGGAGCTGTTTTTT. The chain combines TRBV4-3 with TRBJ2-2, with D possibly matching TRBD2 (6 bases). The germline gives CDR1 LGHNA, CDR2 YSLEER. The CDR3 covers 14 residues. Trimming removed 4 bases at V and 6 bases at J, with 12 bases between.

CDR3 region: CASSLNTETNTEAFF. The CDR3 DNA sequence: TGTGCCAGCAGCTTAAATACAGAAACCAACACTGAAGCTTTCTTT. This chain joins TRBV7-2 and TRBJ1-1, with D uncertain. Germline-derived CDR1 and CDR2 are SGHTA and FQGNSA. There are 15 residues in the CDR3. V lost 2 bases and J lost 2, with 12 bases in between.

This chain links TRBV29-1 with TRBJ2-3, with 11 nucleotides matching TRBD2. The germline CDR1 and CDR2 sequences are SQVTM and ANQGSEA. Trimming removed 2 bases from V and 2 bases from J; junction bases left unmatched: 15. This CDR3 is 19 amino acids long. The CDR3 loop reads CSVEQREASGRKITDTQYF. The CDR3 DNA reads TGCAGCGTTGAACAGAGGGAGGCTAGCGGGAGGAAAATCACAGATACGCAGTATTTT.

This chain uses TRBV7-9 with TRBJ2-7, with 7 bases fitting TRBD1. This CDR3 is built from 13 residues. Germline loops: CDR1 SEHNR, CDR2 FQNEAQ (reference sequence). V shed 2 bases and J 6 bases; nucleotides not matched to a gene: 4. CDR3 sequence (DNA): TGTGCCAGCAGCTTAACAGGGGACACCGAGCAGTACGTC. Amino acids: CASSLTGDTEQYV.

V and J are TRBV3-1 (or the pseudogene TRBV3-2) and TRBJ1-3; weak D call: TRBD1 (5 bases). Germline CDR1 reads LGHDT; CDR2 reads YNNKEL (reference sequence). The CDR3 extends over 15 amino acids. Trimming shortened V by 2 bases and J by 4 bases, and 12 bases separated the two germline ends. CDR3 DNA sequence: TGTGCCAGCAGCCAACTCGGGACTTTGGGAAACACCATATATTTT. It codes for CASSQLGTLGNTIYF.